This T cell receptor beta chain came from a study of control samples from healthy donors and cancer patients. Trimming took 1 base from V and 8 from J, leaving 12 bases between them. Germline loops: CDR1 SGHAT, CDR2 FQNNGV. The CDR3 has 14 amino acids. Measured with immunoSEQ multiplex PCR; TCRdb has only the in-frame clones, and not every one. This sample yields some 79,000 clones, of which more than 85% are seen a single time; more than 3% belongs to the top ten. This clonotype was sampled from a woman aged 45-60 years in good health. Sequencing was done on a sample of blood. This chain links TRBV11-2 with TRBJ2-1; the D is unclear. The CDR3 sequence is CASSLGAPFYEQFF. The DNA of the CDR3 is TGTGCCAGCAGCTTAGGGGCTCCCTTCTATGAGCAGTTCTTC.